This T cell receptor beta chain emerged from a study of beta chain features in type 1 diabetes. Study summary: Researchers looked at fewer than 120,000,000 sorted cells across all samples.

General study results and limits: Type 1 diabetes patients had moderately but significantly shorter TCRB CDR3s in all four CD4+ subsets. Small HLA sub-analyses could not settle whether HLA shapes TCRB rearrangement. Type 1 diabetes patients had VDJ junctions that carried fewer insertions and more deletions.

Expressed TCRB transcripts were sequenced because the isolated RNA had all been reverse transcribed beforehand. Around 3.5 million reads on average were seen across naive, central memory and regulatory T cell samples. The data were produced by immunoSEQ multiplex PCR, yet TCRdb's version contains in-frame clones alone and is incomplete. The sample shows 350,000 to 400,000 clones, over 10% of them seen only once. With regard to this clone: What it binds is unknown.

The ends lost 4 bases at V and 5 bases at J; junction bases unmatched: 3. This CDR3 contains 14 residues. Germline V gene sequence: CDR1 SGHAT, CDR2 FQNNGV. J is TRBJ2-5 and V is TRBV11-2, with 11 bases identical to TRBD2. The sequencing sample was made of naive CD4+ T cells from blood. This TCR was sampled from a woman between 18 and 29 years old with type 1 diabetes. The CDR3 is CASSSASGRETQYF. In DNA form, the CDR3 reads TGTGCCAGCAGCTCTGCTAGCGGGAGGGAGACCCAGTACTTC.